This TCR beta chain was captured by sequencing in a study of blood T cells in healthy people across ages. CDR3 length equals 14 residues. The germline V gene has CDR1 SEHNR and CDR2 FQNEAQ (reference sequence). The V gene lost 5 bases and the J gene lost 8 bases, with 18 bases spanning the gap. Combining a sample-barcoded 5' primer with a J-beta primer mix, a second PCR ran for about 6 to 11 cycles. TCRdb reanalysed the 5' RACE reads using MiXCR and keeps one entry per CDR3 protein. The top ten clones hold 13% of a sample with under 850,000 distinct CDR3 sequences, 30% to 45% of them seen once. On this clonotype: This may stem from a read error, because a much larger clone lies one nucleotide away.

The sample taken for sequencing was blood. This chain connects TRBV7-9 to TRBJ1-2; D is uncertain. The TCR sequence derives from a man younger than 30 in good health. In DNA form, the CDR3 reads TGTGCCAGCAGCCTTGCCTACAAGGTAAAGGGCTACACCTTC. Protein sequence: CASSLAYKVKGYTF. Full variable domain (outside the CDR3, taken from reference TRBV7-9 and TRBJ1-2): DTGVSQNPRHKITKRGQNVTFRCDPISEHNRLYWYRQTLGQGPEFLTYFQNEAQLEKSRLLSDRFSAERPKGSFSTLEIQRTEQGDSAMYLCASSLAYKVKGYTFGSGTRLTVV.